A selection of T cell receptor beta chains follows, all from one sample in a study of the immune and genomic landscape of osteosarcoma. Clones were sequenced by immunoSEQ multiplex PCR, and TCRdb holds only the in-frame ones, with some missing. The data contain roughly 10,000 clones, around two thirds of them singletons. Sequenced sample: osteosarcoma tumor tissue from the lung. The receptors here all came from a human donor with osteosarcoma. Both conserved end residues are part of each CDR3. Each record gives: clone size, V gene, D gene, J gene, CDR3 protein, CDR3 DNA. D genes are given only for firm matches. Only part of the rows carry a size: once, few, many, or a class if the clone is expanded.

NA	TRBV6-1	NA	TRBJ2-7	CASSEEAGPSYEQYF	TGTGCCAGCAGTGAAGAGGCAGGTCCCTCCTACGAGCAGTACTTC
once	TRBV2	TRBD1	TRBJ2-1	CASVGQGYNEQFF	TGTGCCAGTGTTGGACAGGGGTACAATGAGCAGTTCTTC
medium-sized	TRBV30	TRBD1	TRBJ1-6	CAWRTGNSPLHF	TGTGCCTGGAGGACAGGGAATTCACCCCTCCACTTT
NA	TRBV5-4	TRBD2	TRBJ2-1	CASSGALAGANEQFF	TGTGCCAGCAGCGGGGCACTAGCGGGAGCAAATGAGCAGTTCTTC
NA	TRBV27	NA	TRBJ2-2	CASSLSTIQGTGELFF	TGTGCCAGCAGTTTATCCACTATACAGGGCACCGGGGAGCTGTTTTTT
NA	TRBV5-8	TRBD2	TRBJ2-1	CASSLRIAGGSYNEQFF	TGTGCCAGCAGCTTGAGGATCGCGGGAGGGTCCTACAATGAGCAGTTCTTC
NA	TRBV9	NA	TRBJ1-2	CASSVSAGWYGYTF	TGTGCCAGCAGTGTTAGTGCCGGGTGGTATGGCTACACCTTC
once	TRBV19	TRBD2	TRBJ2-3	CASSVGASGRNTQYF	TGTGCCAGCAGTGTAGGGGCTAGCGGGAGGAATACGCAGTATTTT
medium-sized	TRBV6-1	NA	TRBJ1-2	CASSLQATNYGYTF	TGTGCCAGCAGCCTACAGGCTACTAACTATGGCTACACCTTC
NA	TRBV7-2	NA	TRBJ1-5	CASSLPNQPQHF	TGTGCCAGCAGCTTACCCAATCAGCCCCAGCATTTT
medium-sized	TRBV14	TRBD1	TRBJ2-7	CASSQDLRDRGEQYF	TGTGCCAGCAGCCAAGATCTCCGGGACAGGGGGGAGCAGTACTTC
NA	TRBV10-1	NA	TRBJ2-1	CAGPSNEQFF	TGCGCCGGACCAAGCAATGAGCAGTTCTTC
NA	TRBV25-1	NA	TRBJ2-1	CASRSLEVENNEQFF	TGTGCCAGCCGGAGTCTAGAAGTGGAAAACAATGAGCAGTTCTTC
NA	TRBV27	TRBD1	TRBJ2-7	CASRTGETYEQYF	TGTGCCAGCAGGACAGGGGAAACCTACGAGCAGTACTTC
NA	TRBV19	TRBD1	TRBJ2-7	CATGQGGSREQYF	TGTGCAACGGGACAGGGGGGTTCTCGTGAGCAGTACTTC
NA	TRBV18	NA	TRBJ2-5	CASSPPNSQETQYF	TGTGCCAGCTCACCACCAAACAGTCAAGAGACCCAGTACTTC
NA	TRBV27	NA	TRBJ2-4	CASSTLLDGKNIQYF	TGTGCCAGCAGTACATTACTAGATGGCAAAAACATTCAGTACTTC
once	TRBV15	NA	TRBJ2-7	CATSRVVGSSYEQYF	TGTGCCACCAGCAGAGTAGTCGGCAGCTCCTACGAGCAGTACTTC
NA	TRBV4-2	NA	TRBJ2-1	CASSQDLEQGEQFF	TGTGCCAGCAGCCAAGATCTTGAGCAGGGTGAGCAGTTCTTC
NA	TRBV18	NA	TRBJ2-1	CASSPSDGVLNEQFF	TGTGCCAGCTCACCATCCGACGGTGTCCTCAATGAGCAGTTCTTC